The clone carrying this T cell receptor (beta chain) showed up just a few times. The CDR3 covers 16 residues. The V end lost 4 bases, the J end lost 0 bases, and 13 bases lay between the germline ends. The V gene's germline CDR1 is SGHDN and CDR2 FVKESK. The sample comes from a study of T-cell reconstitution after alpha-beta-depleted transplantation in children. Preparation of the TCRbeta library involved a method that used unique molecular identifiers. TCRdb fed the PCR reads into MiXCR, producing one record per CDR3 protein. The sample has 500,000 to 600,000 distinct CDR3 sequences; approximately 20% are singletons.

This sequence joins TRBV14 and TRBJ2-1; D may be TRBD1 (5 bases). The sequence was collected from a human donor who donated a stem cell graft to a child with acute lymphoblastic leukemia. Sequencing used PBMCs from the stem cell graft donor, obtained from the stem cell graft. The CDR3 DNA follows: TGTGCCAGCAGCCTAGGGGTACGCGGCTCCTACAATGAGCAGTTCTTC. Translating gives CASSLGVRGSYNEQFF.